One and the same sample provided the 22 T cell receptor beta chains below, sequenced in a study of read filtering for tumor transcriptome and immune sequencing. This library used around 0.4 ug RNA and molecular barcoded adaptors spanning alpha/delta and beta/gamma chains. TCRdb reanalysed the reads using MiXCR and keeps one entry per CDR3 protein. This repertoire shows tens of thousands of distinct CDR3 sequences, about 19% found once; its top ten account for about an eighth. What was sequenced was a population of CD138-negative cells sorted from bone marrow. All receptors come from a donor over 35 with multiple myeloma.

This clonotype was detected ten times or more. No conserved phenylalanine or tryptophan ends this CDR3, so it is likely a read error. The chain links TRBV20-1 to TRBJ2-2, with D possibly matching TRBD2 (6 bases). This CDR3 comprises 14 residues. Germline V gene lookup returns CDR1 DFQATT and CDR2 SNEGSKA (reference sequence). V was shortened by 3 bases and J by 2 bases, with 10 bases between the two germline ends. Here the CDR3 reads CSASTGTNTGELFL. The CDR3 nucleotides are TGCAGTGCTAGTACGGGGACTAACACCGGGGAGCTGTTTCTT.

The sample holds many counts of this clonotype. The chain has TRBV7-2 and TRBJ2-7, with 10 nucleotides matching TRBD2. The CDR3 is 16 amino acids. Germline lookup yields CDR1 SGHTA and CDR2 FQGNSA. The V segment lost 2 bases and the J segment 0 bases; nucleotides outside the gene matches: 4. CDR3 sequence reads: CASSLPLAGGSYEQYF. The CDR3 DNA sequence: TGTGCCAGCAGCTTACCCTTAGCGGGGGGCTCCTACGAGCAGTACTTC.

At least ten counts were recorded for this clonotype. The chain has TRBV9 and TRBJ1-1; 8 bases map to TRBD1. V shed 0 bases, J shed 2 bases, and the junction held 6 bases outside the gene matches. Germline loops: CDR1 SGDLS, CDR2 YYNGEE. The CDR3 runs 16 residues. Here the CDR3 reads CASSVERDRRNTEAFF. CDR3 bases: TGTGCCAGCAGCGTAGAACGGGACAGGCGCAACACTGAAGCTTTCTTT.

Ten or more counts support this clonotype. J is TRBJ2-5 and V is TRBV20-1; 14 positions match TRBD2. Germline lookup yields CDR1 DFQATT and CDR2 SNEGSKA (reference sequence). The trim removed 1 base at V and 4 bases at J, leaving 11 bases unmatched. The CDR3 runs 18 residues. CDR3 nucleotide sequence: TGCAGTGCTAGAGGCCTGACTAGCGGGGGGGCCTTCGGAGAGACCCAGTACTTC. The encoded protein is CSARGLTSGGAFGETQYF.

As regards this clonotype: A single base separates this from a much larger clone, so it may be a read error. This chain uses TRBV12-5 with TRBJ2-3; D is ambiguous. The CDR3 covers 14 residues. Germline V gene data show CDR1 as LGHNT and CDR2 as FRNRAP. CDR3 sequence reads: CVSGLSQVGDTQYF. Here the CDR3 DNA reads TGTGTTAGTGGTTTGTCTCAGGTGGGAGATACGCAGTATTTT.

A remark on this clonotype: A much larger clone sits a single nucleotide away, making a read error possible. The rearrangement joins TRBV20-1 to TRBJ2-1; 8 bases are shared with TRBD1. The CDR3 runs 16 residues. Germline assignment: CDR1 DFQATT and CDR2 SNEGSKA (reference sequence). CDR3 protein: CRARDLGQGLGDEQFF. DNA of the CDR3: TGCAGAGCTAGAGATCTCGGACAGGGTTTGGGTGATGAGCAGTTCTTC.

A word on this clonotype: At one end, the junction sequence differs from germline, possibly due to a read error. The chain uses TRBV5-1 and TRBJ2-1; 8 bases match TRBD2. CDR3 size: 15 residues. CDR1 is SGHRS, CDR2 YFSETQ, per germline. In nucleotides, the CDR3 is TGCGCCTGCAGCTTCCTCGCGGGAGGAGACAATGAGCAGTTCTTC. It is translated as CACSFLAGGDNEQFF.

This chain uses TRBV6-5 with TRBJ1-2; tentatively, D is TRBD1 (5 bases). Germline loops: CDR1 MNHEY, CDR2 SVGAGI. The V gene lost 6 bases and the J gene lost 3 bases, with 14 bases spanning the gap. This CDR3 is 14 amino acids long. The CDR3 DNA reads TGTGCCAGCAGCTCCGGGGGTACCCACTATGGCTACACCTTC. This codes for CASSSGGTHYGYTF.

This clonotype was picked up many times. The chain carries TRBV2 and TRBJ2-1; no firm D call. Looked up from germline, CDR1 is SNHLY and CDR2 is FYNNEI. This CDR3 contains 13 residues. With 6 bases removed from V and 6 bases from J, the gap between germline ends came to 12 bases. CDR3 sequence: CASRMDTSNEQFF. In DNA form, the CDR3 reads TGTGCCAGCAGGATGGATACCTCCAATGAGCAGTTCTTC.

This clonotype was recorded once. A much larger clone lies one base from this, so it may be a read error. CDR3 DNA sequence: TGTGCCAGCTCATCGAGGCAGGGGGAGATGAACACTGAAGCTTTCTTT. It encodes CASSSRQGEMNTEAFF. V gene TRBV18 combines with J gene TRBJ1-1, with 7 bases aligning to TRBD1. The CDR3 length is 16 residues. After removal of 5 bases from V and 0 bases from J, the junction contained 9 bases not matched to a gene. Germline lookup yields CDR1 KGHSH and CDR2 LQKENI.

This clonotype was picked up many times. The J gene is TRBJ1-1, the V gene TRBV30; maybe TRBD1 (5 bases). The length of the CDR3 is 14 residues. Trimming cost V 3 bases and J 5 bases, with 16 bases left between them. Germline V lookup: CDR1 GTSNPN, CDR2 SVGIG (reference sequence). CDR3 DNA sequence: TGTGCCTGGAGCCGACGGACATCGAGGACTGAAGCTTTCTTT. This codes for CAWSRRTSRTEAFF.

In this sample, this clonotype turned up many times. The chain links TRBV5-5 to TRBJ2-7; 8 nucleotides match TRBD1. The CDR3 length is 15 residues. J was trimmed by 3 bases and V by 3 bases; bases with no gene match: 8. Germline values: CDR1 SGHKS, CDR2 YYEKEE (reference sequence). CDR3 in amino acids: CASSSTGGRGYEQYF. The DNA for the CDR3 is TGTGCCAGCAGCTCCACAGGGGGAAGAGGCTACGAGCAGTACTTC.

Ten or more counts support this clonotype. V gene TRBV15 combines with J gene TRBJ2-3; a weak D match, TRBD1 (6 bases). The germline V gene encodes CDR1 LNHNV and CDR2 YYDKDF (reference sequence). The CDR3 consists of 16 residues. V lost 1 base and J lost 1, with 12 bases in between. DNA of the CDR3: TGTGCCACCAGCAGAGTGGGGCCAGGGGGCACAGATACGCAGTATTTT. Translated, it gives CATSRVGPGGTDTQYF.

This clonotype was seen at least ten times. This rearrangement joins TRBV12-3 or TRBV12-4 to TRBJ1-2; D is possibly TRBD1 (6 bases). Trimming cost V 10 bases and J 4 bases, with 19 bases left between them. The CDR3 is 14 residues long. The CDR3 bases are TGTGCCACCGTCAGCGGGGGCGCTGGCTATGGCTACACCTTC. Translation: CATVSGGAGYGYTF.

This clonotype was recorded a few times. J is TRBJ1-1 and V is TRBV20-1, with D unresolved. Trimming took off 0 bases at V and 3 bases at J, with 8 bases between the two ends. Germline V CDR1 and CDR2: DFQATT, SNEGSKA (reference sequence). The CDR3 has 13 amino acids. The CDR3 sequence: CSARDFRYTEAFF. CDR3 DNA: TGCAGTGCTAGAGATTTCAGATACACTGAAGCTTTCTTT.

There are many counts of this clonotype. The rearrangement joins TRBV20-1 to TRBJ1-5, with D perhaps TRBD1 (5 bases). The germline V and J ends were trimmed by 5 bases and 3 bases, with 32 bases remaining between them. CDR1 DFQATT and CDR2 SNEGSKA come from the germline V gene (reference sequence). The CDR3 loop spans 20 amino acids. The CDR3 spells CSAHPLASGRGGIANQPQHF. In nucleotides, the CDR3 is TGCAGTGCTCACCCTTTAGCGTCAGGTCGGGGGGGAATCGCCAATCAGCCCCAGCATTTT.

With respect to this clonotype: A much larger clone differs from this one at a single base, so this may be a read error. This chain links TRBV6-2 or TRBV6-3 with TRBJ2-1; a weak D match, TRBD2 (5 bases). Trimming removed 5 bases from V and 7 bases from J, with 12 bases in between. The CDR3 is made up of 13 amino acids. Germline V gene sequence: CDR1 MNHEY, CDR2 SVGEGT. The CDR3: CASSNGVGNEQFF. The CDR3 nucleotides read TGTGCCAGCAGTAACGGGGTTGGGAATGAGCAGTTCTTC.

This clonotype came up once. A much larger clone lies a single base off, so this may be a read error. V and J are TRBV11-2 and TRBJ2-3; TRBD1 agrees at 7 bases. Germline values: CDR1 SGHAT, CDR2 FQNNGV. This CDR3 comprises 14 residues. After removal of 6 bases from V and 5 bases from J, the junction contained 8 bases not matched to a gene. The CDR3 DNA follows: TGTGCCAGCAGTAAGGACAGGAGTGGAGATACGCAGTATTTT. This encodes CASSKDRSGDTQYF. The full variable domain, rest sourced from reference TRBV11-2 and TRBJ2-3, is EAGVAQSPRYKIIEKRQSVAFWCNPISGHATLYWYQQILGQGPKLLIQFQNNGVVDDSQLPKDRFSAERLKGVDSTLKIQPAKLEDSAVYLCASSKDRSGDTQYFGPGTRLTVL.

To note about this clonotype: Since a much larger clone is just one base distant, this may be a read error. V usage is TRBV4-2 and J usage is TRBJ1-5; D gene ambiguous. Trimming removed 2 bases from V and 1 base from J, with 9 bases in between. This CDR3 contains 15 residues. Germline values: CDR1 LGHNA, CDR2 YNFKEQ. CDR3 sequence: CASSQSRQSNQPQHF. CDR3 sequence (DNA): TGTGCCAGCAGCCAAAGTCGGCAAAGCAATCAGCCCCAGCATTTT.

In this sample, this clonotype turned up many times. V usage is TRBV19 and J usage is TRBJ2-1; 10 nucleotides match TRBD2. After removal of 5 bases from V and 5 bases from J, the junction contained 9 bases not matched to a gene. The CDR3 spans 16 residues. Germline V CDR1 and CDR2: LNHDA, SQIVND (reference sequence). The CDR3 loop is CASSRKLAGSNNEQFF. For the CDR3, the DNA is TGTGCCAGTAGTCGAAAACTAGCGGGAAGCAACAATGAGCAGTTCTTC. The whole variable domain, remainder taken from reference TRBV19 and TRBJ2-1, is DGGITQSPKYLFRKEGQNVTLSCEQNLNHDAMYWYRQDPGQGLRLIYYSQIVNDFQKGDIAEGYSVSREKKESFPLTVTSAQKNPTAFYLCASSRKLAGSNNEQFFGPGTRLTVL.

This clonotype appeared many times. The chain combines TRBV4-1 with TRBJ2-1; 7 nucleotides line up with TRBD2. The ends lost 0 bases at V and 2 bases at J; junction bases unmatched: 4. From germline, CDR1 is MGHRA and CDR2 YSYEKL. There are 16 residues in the CDR3. The CDR3 protein is CASSQDPSGTYNEQFF. CDR3 coding DNA: TGCGCCAGCAGCCAAGATCCTAGCGGCACCTACAATGAGCAGTTCTTC.

A note on this clonotype: The CDR3 end shows no conserved phenylalanine or tryptophan, and so a read error is likely. Because the CDR3's place on the DNA is in doubt, the DNA is left out and the CDR3 is given as listed by TCRdb. The rearrangement links TRBV20-1 to TRBJ1-5. Germline CDR1 is DFQATT and CDR2 is SNEGSKA (reference sequence). The CDR3 is 13 amino acids in total, end residues counted. CDR3 sequence: CSARVGTNQPQHS.